This TCR beta chain was found in a study of shared clonotypes between healthy human individuals. About the study: Donor ages ranged 18 to 49 years: a couple of women, three men.

The method was immunoSEQ multiplex PCR; TCRdb's version includes in-frame clones alone and lacks a portion of them. The sample yields fewer than 600,000 clones, 70% to 80% seen once. Germline V lookup: CDR1 MNHNS, CDR2 SASEGT. This CDR3 is built from 11 residues. This receptor was identified in a woman aged 40 to 49 in good health. Some clones in this sample may be carry-over from other donors' samples. The J gene is TRBJ2-5, the V gene TRBV6-1, with TRBD1 as a possible D gene (5 bases). Matching the DNA end better, TRBJ2-7 makes the J call doubtful. Sample: PBMCs. Written as DNA, the CDR3 is TGTGCCAGCGGGGCGTGGGCCGAGCAGTACTTC. Translated: CASGAWAEQYF.